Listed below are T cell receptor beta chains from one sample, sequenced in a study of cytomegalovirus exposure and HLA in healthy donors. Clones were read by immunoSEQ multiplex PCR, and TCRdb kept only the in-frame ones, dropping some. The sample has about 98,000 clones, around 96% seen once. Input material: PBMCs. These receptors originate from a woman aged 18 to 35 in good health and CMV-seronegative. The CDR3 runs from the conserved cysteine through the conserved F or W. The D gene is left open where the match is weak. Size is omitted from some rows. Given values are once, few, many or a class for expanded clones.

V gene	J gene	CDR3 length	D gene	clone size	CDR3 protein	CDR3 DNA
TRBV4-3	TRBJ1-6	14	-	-	CASSPSMEVSPLHF	TGCGCCAGCAGCCCCAGCATGGAGGTCTCACCCCTCCACTTT
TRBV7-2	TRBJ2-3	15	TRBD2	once	CASSLVRGGTDTQYF	TGTGCCAGCAGCTTAGTGCGGGGGGGCACAGATACGCAGTATTTT
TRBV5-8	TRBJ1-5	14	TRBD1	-	CASSTGTGEQPQHF	TGTGCCAGCAGTACCGGGACAGGGGAACAGCCCCAGCATTTT
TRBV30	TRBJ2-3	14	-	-	CAWSVLTAKDTQYF	TGTGCCTGGAGCGTCTTGACAGCTAAAGATACGCAGTATTTT
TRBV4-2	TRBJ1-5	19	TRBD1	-	CASSQQSGTGGLSNQPQHF	TGTGCCAGCAGCCAACAATCCGGGACAGGGGGACTCAGCAATCAGCCCCAGCATTTT
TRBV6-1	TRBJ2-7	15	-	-	CASRTSEGGTYEQYF	TGTGCCAGCCGCACTAGCGAGGGGGGGACCTACGAGCAGTACTTC
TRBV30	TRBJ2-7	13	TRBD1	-	CALSRTGYHEQYF	TGTGCCCTGAGCAGGACAGGGTACCACGAGCAGTACTTC
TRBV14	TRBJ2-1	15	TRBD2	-	CASSRLAGLNNEQFF	TGTGCCAGCAGCCGACTAGCGGGTCTAAACAATGAGCAGTTCTTC
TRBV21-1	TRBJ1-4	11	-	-	CASRLRQELFF	TGTGCCAGCAGACTCCGACAGGAACTGTTTTTT
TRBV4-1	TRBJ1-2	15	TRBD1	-	CASSQADRELDGYTF	TGCGCCAGCAGCCAAGCCGACAGGGAACTTGATGGCTACACCTTC
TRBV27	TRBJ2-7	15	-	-	CASRRNGGNSYEQYF	TGTGCCAGCAGGCGGAACGGGGGAAACTCCTACGAGCAGTACTTC
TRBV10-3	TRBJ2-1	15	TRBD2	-	CAIRVGGVTYNEQFF	TGTGCCATCCGAGTGGGGGGGGTTACCTACAATGAGCAGTTCTTC
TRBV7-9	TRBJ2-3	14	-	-	CASSAGQLADTQYF	TGTGCCAGCAGCGCCGGACAGCTGGCGGATACGCAGTATTTT
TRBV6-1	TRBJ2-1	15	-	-	CAATSAAMTYNEQFF	TGTGCCGCTACGTCGGCAGCGATGACCTACAATGAGCAGTTCTTC
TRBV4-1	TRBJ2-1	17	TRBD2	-	CASSKGLAGGTLDEQFF	TGCGCCAGCAGTAAGGGACTAGCGGGGGGAACATTGGATGAGCAGTTCTTC
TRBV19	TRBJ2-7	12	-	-	CASSRQFEEQYF	TGTGCCAGTAGTCGACAGTTCGAGGAGCAGTACTTC
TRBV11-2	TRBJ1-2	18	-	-	CASSLDQWAGSVYYGYTF	TGTGCCAGCAGCTTAGATCAGTGGGCAGGGTCCGTGTACTATGGCTACACCTTC
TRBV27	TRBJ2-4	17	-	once	CASSLSGRALAKNIQYF	TGTGCCAGCAGTTTATCGGGCAGGGCACTAGCCAAAAACATTCAGTACTTC
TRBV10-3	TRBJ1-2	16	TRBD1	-	CAISELGQASNYGYTF	TGTGCCATCAGTGAGCTAGGACAGGCCTCTAACTATGGCTACACCTTC
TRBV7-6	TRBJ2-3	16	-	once	CASSLVGGKGADTQYF	TGTGCCAGCAGCTTAGTCGGGGGGAAGGGGGCAGATACGCAGTATTTT
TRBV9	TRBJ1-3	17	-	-	CASSAGGLGGPGNTIYF	TGTGCCAGCAGCGCCGGGGGACTGGGAGGGCCAGGAAACACCATATATTTT
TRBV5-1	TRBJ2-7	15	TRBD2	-	CASSLSGGYPLEQYF	TGCGCCAGCAGCCTCTCGGGAGGCTATCCCCTCGAGCAGTACTTC
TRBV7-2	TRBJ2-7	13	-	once	CASGTSLDYEQYF	TGTGCCAGCGGTACTTCTCTAGACTACGAGCAGTACTTC
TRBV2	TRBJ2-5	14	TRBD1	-	CASTGTGGSLTQYF	TGTGCCAGCACCGGGACAGGGGGCTCATTGACCCAGTACTTC
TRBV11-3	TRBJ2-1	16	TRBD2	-	CASSLVAGGSLNEQFF	TGTGCCAGCAGCTTAGTAGCGGGAGGATCCCTAAATGAGCAGTTCTTC
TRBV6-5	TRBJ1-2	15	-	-	CASSYSRTGWRGYTF	TGTGCCAGCAGTTACTCCCGGACGGGATGGAGGGGCTACACCTTC
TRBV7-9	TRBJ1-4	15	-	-	CASSHDWQGYEKLFF	TGTGCCAGCAGCCACGACTGGCAGGGTTACGAAAAACTGTTTTTT
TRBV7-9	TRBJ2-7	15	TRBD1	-	CASSQTTGGIYEQYF	TGTGCCAGCAGCCAAACGACAGGGGGTATCTACGAGCAGTACTTC
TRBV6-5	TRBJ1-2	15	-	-	CASSYGYNDNYGYTF	TGTGCCAGCAGTTACGGTTACAACGATAACTATGGCTACACCTTC
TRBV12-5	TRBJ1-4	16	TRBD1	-	CASGLGDRGANEKLFF	TGTGCTAGTGGTTTGGGGGACAGGGGAGCTAATGAAAAACTGTTTTTT
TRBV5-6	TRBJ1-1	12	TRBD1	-	CASTTGGTEAFF	TGTGCCAGCACTACAGGGGGCACTGAAGCTTTCTTT
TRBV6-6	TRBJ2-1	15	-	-	CASSYSNLAYNEQFF	TGTGCCAGCAGTTACTCGAACCTAGCTTACAATGAGCAGTTCTTC
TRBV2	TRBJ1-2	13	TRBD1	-	CASRDRGVSGYTF	TGTGCCAGCAGGGACAGGGGTGTCTCTGGCTACACCTTC
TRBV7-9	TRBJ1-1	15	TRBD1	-	CASSLPESGGTEAFF	TGTGCCAGCAGCTTACCGGAGTCAGGGGGCACTGAAGCTTTCTTT
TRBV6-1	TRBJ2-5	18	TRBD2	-	CASSEPRASGRIDETQYF	TGTGCCAGCAGTGAACCCAGGGCTAGCGGGAGGATAGACGAGACCCAGTACTTC
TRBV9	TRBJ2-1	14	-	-	CASSDGGSYNEQFF	TGTGCCAGCAGCGACGGCGGATCCTACAATGAGCAGTTCTTC
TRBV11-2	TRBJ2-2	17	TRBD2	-	CASSNPTSGGYTGELFF	TGTGCCAGCAGCAACCCGACTAGCGGGGGGTACACCGGGGAGCTGTTTTTT
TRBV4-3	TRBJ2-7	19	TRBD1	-	CASSQYIQVQGVRTYEQYF	TGCGCCAGCAGCCAATATATACAAGTGCAGGGGGTCCGGACCTACGAGCAGTACTTC
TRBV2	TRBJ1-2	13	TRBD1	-	CASSYGQGYGYTF	TGTGCCAGCAGTTACGGACAGGGGTATGGCTACACCTTC
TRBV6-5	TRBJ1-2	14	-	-	CASSYGISGYGYTF	TGTGCCAGCAGTTACGGTATTTCAGGTTACGGCTACACCTTC
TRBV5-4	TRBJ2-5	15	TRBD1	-	CASSLRDRDQETQYF	TGTGCCAGCAGCTTGCGAGACAGGGACCAAGAGACCCAGTACTTC
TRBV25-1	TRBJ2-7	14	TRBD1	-	CASSGQGFSYEQYF	TGTGCCAGCAGTGGACAGGGTTTTTCCTACGAGCAGTACTTC
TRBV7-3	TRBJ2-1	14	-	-	CASSLQGSYNEQFF	TGTGCCAGCAGCTTACAGGGTTCCTACAATGAGCAGTTCTTC
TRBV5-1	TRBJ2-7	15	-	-	CASSLGERAHDEQYF	TGCGCCAGCAGCTTGGGAGAGCGGGCTCATGACGAGCAGTACTTC